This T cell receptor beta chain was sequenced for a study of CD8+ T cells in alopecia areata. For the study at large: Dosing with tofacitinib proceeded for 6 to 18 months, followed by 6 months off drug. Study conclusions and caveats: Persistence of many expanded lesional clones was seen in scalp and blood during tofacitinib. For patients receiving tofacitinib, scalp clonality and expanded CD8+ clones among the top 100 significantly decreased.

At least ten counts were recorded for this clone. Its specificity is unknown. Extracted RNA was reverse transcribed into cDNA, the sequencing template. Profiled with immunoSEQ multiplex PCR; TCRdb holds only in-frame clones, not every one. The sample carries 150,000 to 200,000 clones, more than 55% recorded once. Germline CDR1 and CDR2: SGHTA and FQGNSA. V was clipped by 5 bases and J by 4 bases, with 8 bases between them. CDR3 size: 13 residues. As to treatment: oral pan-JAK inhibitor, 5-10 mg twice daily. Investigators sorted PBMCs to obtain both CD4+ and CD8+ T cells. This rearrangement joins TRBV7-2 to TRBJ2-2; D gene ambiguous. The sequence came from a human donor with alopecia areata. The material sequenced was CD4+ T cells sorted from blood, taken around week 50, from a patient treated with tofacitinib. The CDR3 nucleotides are TGTGCCAGCAGCCCCTATTTCACCGGGGAGCTGTTTTTT. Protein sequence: CASSPYFTGELFF. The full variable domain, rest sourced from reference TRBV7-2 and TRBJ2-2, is GAGVSQSPSNKVTEKGKDVELRCDPISGHTALYWYRQSLGQGLEFLIYFQGNSAPDKSGLPSDRFSAERTGGSVSTLTIQRTQQEDSAVYLCASSPYFTGELFFGEGSRLTVL.